The clone carrying this T cell receptor (beta chain) was counted between two and nine times. The sample originates from a study of blood T cell repertoires in COVID-19. Only in-frame clones appear in the TCRdb table, and some are missing; sequencing was by immunoSEQ multiplex PCR. Here the sample spans some 200,000 clones, around 81% being singletons. The CDR3 extends over 15 amino acids. Trimming left V 3 bases short and J 0 bases short, with 8 bases between. CDR1 and CDR2 (germline): LNHDA, SQIVND (reference sequence). The sequence was obtained from an older woman with acute or convalescent COVID-19. The gene calls are TRBV19 and TRBJ2-2; D is uncertain. Sequenced sample: peripheral blood. CDR3 in DNA: TGTGCCAGTAGTATTGCTAGTACGAACACCGGGGAGCTGTTTTTT. The encoded protein is CASSIASTNTGELFF. The variable domain in full, completed from reference TRBV19 and TRBJ2-2, reads DGGITQSPKYLFRKEGQNVTLSCEQNLNHDAMYWYRQDPGQGLRLIYYSQIVNDFQKGDIAEGYSVSREKKESFPLTVTSAQKNPTAFYLCASSIASTNTGELFFGEGSRLTVL.